Below, 12 T cell receptor beta chains from the same sample are listed, as sequenced in a study of OX40 agonist ivuxolimab in advanced cancers. TCRdb keeps only in-frame clones here, not all; method: immunoSEQ multiplex PCR. The sample holds about 20,000 clones; around 87% are singletons and the top ten take 23%. Sequencing was performed on CD4+ or CD8+ T cells sorted from blood, taken in a trial of the OX40 agonist ivuxolimab. Receptors were obtained from an adult with an advanced solid tumor such as melanoma, head and neck, liver or kidney cancer.

V is TRBV11-2 and J is TRBJ1-2; 10 positions match TRBD1. V was pared by 4 bases and J by 6 bases, with 2 bases of the junction left unmatched. The CDR3 has 13 residues. Germline V gene sequence: CDR1 SGHAT, CDR2 FQNNGV. In DNA form, the CDR3 reads TGTGCCAGCAGCTGGGACAGGGGAGATGGCTACACCTTC. This translates into CASSWDRGDGYTF.

The V call is TRBV5-6, the J call TRBJ2-3; D is possibly TRBD1 or TRBD2 (7 bases each). This CDR3 is 16 amino acids long. Germline V gene data show CDR1 as SGHDT and CDR2 as YYEEEE. V lost 3 bases to trimming and J lost 4 bases, with 18 bases between them. CDR3 residues: CASSSLTGEGPDTQYF. DNA for the CDR3: TGTGCCAGCAGCTCATTAACAGGGGAGGGTCCAGATACGCAGTATTTT.

This clone was recorded a few times. J is TRBJ2-3 and V is TRBV29-1; 11 bases are a match to TRBD1. The trim removed 5 bases at V and 1 base at J, leaving 17 bases unmatched. CDR1 is SQVTM, CDR2 ANQGSEA, per germline. This CDR3 has 19 amino acids. The CDR3 DNA sequence: TGCAGCGTTACCACTTTACCGGGACAGGGGGAGGGTGGCACAGATACGCAGTATTTT. Amino acids: CSVTTLPGQGEGGTDTQYF.

By share of the sample, this clone is medium-sized. The rearrangement joins TRBV28 to TRBJ1-5; D is unresolved. Trimming took 3 bases from V and 6 from J, leaving 9 bases between them. Germline CDR1 reads MDHEN; CDR2 reads SYDVKM. This CDR3 region has 13 residues. CDR3 loop: CASSLSGVQPQHF. The CDR3 DNA reads as TGTGCCAGCAGTTTGTCGGGAGTTCAGCCCCAGCATTTT.

V gene TRBV19 combines with J gene TRBJ2-1; no clear D gene. From germline, CDR1 is LNHDA and CDR2 SQIVND (reference sequence). The CDR3 length is 13 residues. V lost 2 bases and J 6 bases, leaving 8 bases between the germline ends. The CDR3 is CASSILWGNEQFF. The DNA of the CDR3 is TGTGCCAGTAGTATATTGTGGGGCAATGAGCAGTTCTTC. The variable domain in full, with the rest retrieved from reference TRBV19 and TRBJ2-1, is DGGITQSPKYLFRKEGQNVTLSCEQNLNHDAMYWYRQDPGQGLRLIYYSQIVNDFQKGDIAEGYSVSREKKESFPLTVTSAQKNPTAFYLCASSILWGNEQFFGPGTRLTVL.

The chain recombines TRBV29-1 with TRBJ2-5; the D gene is possibly TRBD2 (6 bases). Trimming took off 1 base at V and 5 bases at J, with 20 bases between the two ends. Germline V gives CDR1 SQVTM, CDR2 ANQGSEA. The CDR3 consists of 16 residues. This chain's CDR3 is CSVEGEVGGSQETQYF. Written as DNA, the CDR3 is TGCAGCGTTGAAGGAGAAGTGGGGGGTTCCCAGGAGACCCAGTACTTC.

This clone was observed a single time. The V and J genes are TRBV4-3 and TRBJ2-3; 7 nucleotides align to TRBD2. This CDR3 has 16 residues. The V gene's germline CDR1 is LGHNA and CDR2 YSLEER. The V segment lost 2 bases and the J segment 0 bases; nucleotides outside the gene matches: 5. Written as DNA, the CDR3 is TGCGCCAGCAGCCAAACGCGCGGGGGAAGCACAGATACGCAGTATTTT. Protein product: CASSQTRGGSTDTQYF.

The chain is built from TRBV4-1 and TRBJ2-7; TRBD1 agrees at 12 bases. With 3 bases clipped from V and 5 bases from J, the junction kept 17 bases outside the gene matches. The CDR3 is 19 amino acids. In germline, CDR1 is MGHRA, CDR2 YSYEKL. This CDR3 reads CASSHGLPGQGATVHEQYF. The DNA of the CDR3 is TGCGCCAGCAGCCACGGACTCCCGGGACAGGGGGCTACGGTCCACGAGCAGTACTTC.

The chain recombines TRBV13 with TRBJ2-1; D is perhaps TRBD1 (5 bases). With 5 bases removed from V and 7 bases from J, the gap between germline ends came to 15 bases. Germline-derived CDR1 and CDR2 are PRHDT and FYEKMQ (reference sequence). This CDR3 spans 14 amino acids. CDR3 sequence reads: CASSPPNRRNEQFF. CDR3 DNA sequence: TGTGCCAGCAGCCCCCCCAACAGGAGAAATGAGCAGTTCTTC.

The chain employs TRBV4-1 and TRBJ1-2; D is perhaps TRBD1 (6 bases). This CDR3 region has 16 residues. Trimming pared 0 bases from V and 3 bases from J, leaving 14 bases between. Germline assignment: CDR1 MGHRA and CDR2 YSYEKL. In nucleotides, the CDR3 is TGCGCCAGCAGCCAAGAAAGGGGGGCGCCGGACTATGGCTACACCTTC. Amino acid sequence: CASSQERGAPDYGYTF.

This clone was detected only a few times. V usage is TRBV7-9 and J usage is TRBJ1-2; possibly TRBD1 for D (6 bases). The CDR3 runs 16 residues. CDR1 is SEHNR, CDR2 FQNEAQ, per germline (reference sequence). The V end lost 4 bases, the J end lost 5 bases, and 20 bases lay between the germline ends. CDR3 region: CASSWAGDTNLYGYTF. The CDR3 DNA is TGTGCCAGCAGCTGGGCCGGGGACACCAACTTATATGGCTACACCTTC.

This clone was seen only a few times. The chain joins TRBV4-3 to TRBJ1-2; D unclear. This CDR3 has 15 residues. Germline CDR1 is LGHNA and CDR2 is YSLEER. The germline V and J ends were trimmed by 1 base and 4 bases, with 13 bases remaining between them. CDR3 bases: TGCGCCAGCAGCCAAGCCAAGGACTTAGTCTATGGCTACACCTTC. This gives the protein CASSQAKDLVYGYTF.